The 10 T cell receptor beta chains below were found in one sample sequenced in a study of blood T cells in healthy people across ages. A sample-barcoded 5' primer and a J-beta primer mix were used in a second PCR of roughly 7 to 11 cycles. From the 5' RACE reads, TCRdb called clonotypes with MiXCR, one entry per CDR3 protein. The sample has over 600,000 distinct CDR3 sequences; about 56% are singletons. The sequencing sample was made of blood. Receptors were obtained from a man aged 40-49 years in good health.

The rearrangement uses TRBV7-2 and TRBJ2-3, with D perhaps matching TRBD1 (6 bases). From germline, CDR1 is SGHTA and CDR2 FQGNSA. V was cut by 1 base and J by 4 bases, with 15 bases left in between. The CDR3 runs to 16 residues. CDR3 nucleotide sequence: TGTGCCAGCAGCTTAGGCGTGACAGGCTACGCAGATACGCAGTATTTT. It specifies CASSLGVTGYADTQYF.

The table lists this clonotype with a few counts. The CDR3 region has the DNA TGTGCCAGCTCATCACAGGGGTCGGAGACCCAGTACTTC. This sequence encodes CASSSQGSETQYF. The chain recombines TRBV18 with TRBJ2-5; 7 bases match TRBD1. CDR3 length: 13 amino acids. Unmatched junction bases numbered 5, after V lost 5 bases and J lost 5 bases. Germline CDR1 reads KGHSH; CDR2 reads LQKENI.

This clonotype was seen once. The gene calls are TRBV7-9 and TRBJ1-5; a possible D gene is TRBD1 (6 bases). CDR3 length: 13 residues. Trimming took 11 bases from V and 2 from J, leaving 13 bases between them. CDR1 SEHNR and CDR2 FQNEAQ come from the germline V gene (reference sequence). The CDR3 spells CAASDRGNQPQHF. The DNA for the CDR3 is TGTGCCGCCTCGGACAGAGGCAATCAGCCCCAGCATTTT.

CDR3 sequence: CASSWDVGISGGGANVLTF. In DNA, the CDR3 is TGCGCCAGCAGCTGGGACGTGGGGATCTCTGGTGGGGGGGCCAACGTCCTGACTTTC. The V call is TRBV5-1, the J call TRBJ2-6, with D perhaps TRBD1 or TRBD2 (5 bases each). CDR1 and CDR2 from the germline V gene are SGHRS and YFSETQ. V shed 3 bases and J shed 4 bases, with 23 bases lying between them. The CDR3 length is 19 residues.

This sequence joins TRBV7-9 and TRBJ2-1; TRBD2 matches at 16 bases. CDR3 length: 22 residues. The ends lost 5 bases at V and 3 bases at J; junction bases unmatched: 19. Germline values: CDR1 SEHNR, CDR2 FQNEAQ (reference sequence). CDR3 DNA sequence: TGTGCCAGCAGCCCCAGGACAGGGAAGGGGACTAGCGGGGGGGGTAACTACAATGAGCAGTTCTTC. This encodes CASSPRTGKGTSGGGNYNEQFF. Combining the CDR3 with reference TRBV7-9 and TRBJ2-1 gives the whole variable domain DTGVSQNPRHKITKRGQNVTFRCDPISEHNRLYWYRQTLGQGPEFLTYFQNEAQLEKSRLLSDRFSAERPKGSFSTLEIQRTEQGDSAMYLCASSPRTGKGTSGGGNYNEQFFGPGTRLTVL.

The rearrangement joins TRBV28 to TRBJ2-7, with 9 bases matching TRBD2. The CDR3 loop spans 14 amino acids. Germline V lookup: CDR1 MDHEN, CDR2 SYDVKM. The V segment lost 6 bases and the J segment 4 bases; nucleotides outside the gene matches: 7. CDR3 amino acids: CASSPRLAVYEQYF. The DNA for the CDR3 is TGTGCCAGCAGCCCACGACTAGCGGTATACGAGCAGTACTTC.

The gene calls are TRBV5-1 and TRBJ1-6; D is undetermined. V dropped 0 bases and J dropped 7 bases, with 11 bases sitting between them. This CDR3 has 15 amino acids. Germline CDR1 reads SGHRS; CDR2 reads YFSETQ. In DNA, the CDR3 is TGCGCCAGCAGCTTGGAGGGCAGTGAGAATTCACCCCTCCACTTT. This encodes CASSLEGSENSPLHF.

J is TRBJ2-5 and V is TRBV11-2; D possibly corresponds to TRBD2 (6 bases). The CDR3 covers 15 residues. Germline CDR1 reads SGHAT; CDR2 reads FQNNGV. With 5 bases removed from V and 3 bases from J, the gap between germline ends came to 16 bases. The CDR3 region is CASSPNGGGKETQYF. In DNA form, the CDR3 reads TGTGCCAGCAGCCCCAACGGGGGTGGGAAAGAGACCCAGTACTTC.

The table lists this clonotype with a few counts. This chain joins TRBV20-1 and TRBJ1-6; 11 positions match TRBD1. Germline trimming cut 6 bases from V and 0 bases from J; bases unmatched to any gene: 4. The CDR3 extends over 16 amino acids. CDR1 DFQATT and CDR2 SNEGSKA come from the germline V gene (reference sequence). Here the CDR3 reads CSARDRGGSYNSPLHF. In nucleotides, the CDR3 is TGCAGTGCAAGGGACAGGGGGGGCTCCTATAATTCACCCCTCCACTTT.

This sequence joins TRBV5-1 and TRBJ2-6; 8 bases map to TRBD1. The CDR3 length is 18 residues. J was trimmed by 0 bases and V by 4 bases; bases with no gene match: 9. Germline V gives CDR1 SGHRS, CDR2 YFSETQ. The CDR3 nucleotides read TGCGCCAGCAGCCCGCTTGGACAGGGTAGCTCTGGGGCCAACGTCCTGACTTTC. This sequence encodes CASSPLGQGSSGANVLTF. Variable domain in full (rest from reference TRBV5-1 and TRBJ2-6): KAGVTQTPRYLIKTRGQQVTLSCSPISGHRSVSWYQQTPGQGLQFLFEYFSETQRNKGNFPGRFSGRQFSNSRSEMNVSTLELGDSALYLCASSPLGQGSSGANVLTFGAGSRLTVL.